The next 27 T cell receptor beta chains were all read from a single sample in a study of cytomegalovirus exposure and HLA in healthy donors. PCR employed 60 Vbeta and 13 Jbeta primers. The table came from immunoSEQ multiplex PCR; TCRdb's copy has only in-frame clones and leaves some out. The repertoire includes approximately 110,000 clones, around 70% of them detected once, and 1.3% sits in the top ten. Material: PBMCs. The receptor source for this set is a man aged 35 to 55 in good health and CMV-seronegative.

J is TRBJ2-2 and V is TRBV19, with D maybe TRBD1 (5 bases). The CDR3 sequence is 15 residues long. Trimming removed 5 bases from V and 3 bases from J, with 13 bases in between. CDR1 LNHDA and CDR2 SQIVND come from the germline V gene (reference sequence). The CDR3 coding sequence is TGTGCCAGTAGTCCCAGGGTGAAGGACACCGGGGAGCTGTTTTTT. Translating gives CASSPRVKDTGELFF.

This clone appeared once. The chain links TRBV4-1 to TRBJ1-2; no definite D call. Trimming removed 8 bases at V and 0 bases at J, with 19 bases between. The CDR3 is made up of 16 amino acids. The V gene's germline CDR1 is MGHRA and CDR2 YSYEKL. This CDR3 is CASARRSDGTNYGYTF. CDR3 coding DNA: TGCGCCAGCGCCAGACGCTCCGACGGGACTAACTATGGCTACACCTTC.

This chain joins TRBV5-4 and TRBJ2-7; 8 positions match TRBD2. The germline CDR1 and CDR2 sequences are SGHNT and YYREEE (reference sequence). The CDR3 has 15 residues. Losses at the gene ends were 4 bases for V and 3 bases for J; bases not matched to a gene: 9. Here the CDR3 DNA reads TGTGCCAGCAGCCGCAAATTAGCGGGAAACTACGAGCAGTACTTC. As protein: CASSRKLAGNYEQYF. Full variable domain (remainder filled in from reference TRBV5-4 and TRBJ2-7): ETGVTQSPTHLIKTRGQQVTLRCSSQSGHNTVSWYQQALGQGPQFIFQYYREEENGRGNFPPRFSGLQFPNYSSELNVNALELDDSALYLCASSRKLAGNYEQYFGPGTRLTVT.

The rearrangement uses TRBV25-1 and TRBJ2-6, with a tentative D call TRBD2 (5 bases). The CDR3 consists of 15 residues. Trimming took 5 bases from V and 4 from J, leaving 12 bases between them. Looked up from germline, CDR1 is MGHDK and CDR2 is SYGVNS. The CDR3 sequence: CASSRPTGGANVLTF. The DNA for the CDR3 is TGTGCCAGCAGTCGGCCGACGGGGGGGGCCAACGTCCTGACTTTC.

The rearrangement uses TRBV25-1 and TRBJ1-5; no clear D. The V gene lost 3 bases and the J gene lost 6 bases, with 9 bases spanning the gap. CDR1 MGHDK and CDR2 SYGVNS come from the germline V gene. CDR3 length equals 13 residues. In DNA form, the CDR3 reads TGTGCCAGCAGTGAGACGGGGTTTCAGCCCCAGCATTTT. Translating it yields CASSETGFQPQHF. Complete variable domain (other parts from reference TRBV25-1 and TRBJ1-5): EADIYQTPRYLVIGTGKKITLECSQTMGHDKMYWYQQDPGMELHLIHYSYGVNSTEKGDLSSESTVSRIRTEHFPLTLESARPSHTSQYLCASSETGFQPQHFGDGTRLSIL.

The chain recombines TRBV6-5 with TRBJ2-1, with 9 bases that match TRBD1. Per germline, CDR1 MNHEY and CDR2 SVGAGI. V gave up 2 bases and J gave up 4 bases; unmatched junction bases: 3. The CDR3 totals 15 residues. The CDR3 DNA sequence: TGTGCCAGCAGTTACGGCGGACAGGGGTACAATGAGCAGTTCTTC. This sequence encodes CASSYGGQGYNEQFF.

J is TRBJ2-7 and V is TRBV7-9; TRBD1 matches 9 bases. CDR3 size: 17 residues. With 1 base clipped from V and 6 bases from J, the junction kept 13 bases outside the gene matches. Germline V gene data show CDR1 as SEHNR and CDR2 as FQNEAQ (reference sequence). DNA for the CDR3: TGTGCCAGCAGCTTAGAGGTATTAGGGGGACAGGGACTCGAGCAGTACTTC. Encoded protein: CASSLEVLGGQGLEQYF.

The CDR3, as DNA: TGTGCCAGCAGTTTAGGGGGGTTAGACTATGGCTACACCTTC. This encodes CASSLGGLDYGYTF. The V call is TRBV28, the J call TRBJ1-2; a weak D match, TRBD1 (5 bases). Trimming took 2 bases from V and 3 from J, leaving 10 bases between them. The germline gives CDR1 MDHEN, CDR2 SYDVKM. This CDR3 is built from 14 residues.

This rearrangement joins TRBV4-3 to TRBJ2-1, with TRBD2 matching 9 bases. CDR1 and CDR2 (germline): LGHNA, YSLEER. CDR3 size: 15 residues. V shed 7 bases, J shed 6 bases, and the junction held 10 bases outside the gene matches. The CDR3: CASTDQRGARNEQFF. CDR3 nucleotide sequence: TGCGCCAGCACCGACCAGCGGGGGGCCCGCAATGAGCAGTTCTTC.

This clone was counted a few times. This chain connects TRBV6-4 to TRBJ2-3; 16 bases are shared with TRBD2. Germline CDR1 and CDR2: MRHNA and SNTAGT. V lost 0 bases to trimming and J lost 4 bases; unmatched junction nucleotides: 1. The CDR3 runs 17 residues. CDR3 sequence: CASSDSGTSGGADTQYF. CDR3 sequence (DNA): TGTGCCAGCAGTGACTCTGGGACTAGCGGGGGGGCAGATACGCAGTATTTT.

In nucleotides, the CDR3 is TGTGCCATCAGTGAGTCGAGACGACAGGTTGAAGAGACCCAGTACTTC. It codes for CAISESRRQVEETQYF. The rearrangement uses TRBV10-3 and TRBJ2-5; D possibly corresponds to TRBD1 (6 bases). V shed 0 bases and J shed 3 bases, with 14 bases lying between them. Per germline, CDR1 ENHRY and CDR2 SYGVKD. This CDR3 has 16 residues.

The chain combines TRBV27 with TRBJ2-3; D gene unclear. CDR1 is MNHEY and CDR2 is SMNVEV in the germline V gene (reference sequence). The V and J ends lost 3 bases and 0 bases respectively, with 10 bases between them. The CDR3 has 15 amino acids. The CDR3 sequence: CASSFGFPSTDTQYF. The CDR3 bases are TGTGCCAGCAGTTTCGGTTTTCCTAGCACAGATACGCAGTATTTT.

The chain has TRBV10-3 and TRBJ2-7, with D possibly being TRBD1 (6 bases). The CDR3 has 13 amino acids. The germline V gene has CDR1 ENHRY and CDR2 SYGVKD. The V end was cut by 8 bases, the J end by 1 base, with 12 bases between. CDR3 residues: CAIRDTASYEQYF. The CDR3 DNA follows: TGTGCCATCCGGGACACTGCTTCCTACGAGCAGTACTTC.

The V and J genes are TRBV29-1 and TRBJ2-7; D may be TRBD1 (6 bases). Germline CDR1 reads SQVTM; CDR2 reads ANQGSEA. V was trimmed by 5 bases and J by 6 bases, leaving 14 bases between them. This CDR3 has 12 amino acids. The CDR3 reads CSVLGGPPEQYF. The CDR3 DNA sequence: TGCAGCGTTTTAGGGGGTCCTCCCGAGCAGTACTTC.

The chain employs TRBV21-1 and TRBJ2-1; the table's D gene call, TRBD2, was not cross checked with the DNA. TRBV21-1 is a pseudogene locus. This CDR3 spans 14 amino acids. CDR3 amino acids: CASSNRLAAHEQFF. DNA of the CDR3: TGTGCCAGCAGCAACCGACTAGCGGCCCATGAGCAGTTCTTC.

V usage is TRBV7-6 and J usage is TRBJ1-5; TRBD1 might be the D (6 bases). The CDR3 covers 16 residues. Trimming pared 5 bases from V and 3 bases from J, leaving 17 bases between. The germline gives CDR1 SGHVS, CDR2 FNYEAQ. CDR3 bases: TGTGCCAGCAGCGAAACAGGGAGCCAGCTCAATCAGCCCCAGCATTTT. Its translation: CASSETGSQLNQPQHF.

This clone came up a few times. This chain connects TRBV7-9 to TRBJ2-1; perhaps TRBD2 as D (7 bases). This CDR3 contains 15 residues. V lost 6 bases and J lost 1, with 13 bases in between. The germline CDR1 and CDR2 sequences are SEHNR and FQNEAQ (reference sequence). CDR3 nucleotide sequence: TGTGCCAGCAGTTGGGGGGGACAATCCTACAATGAGCAGTTCTTC. This gives the protein CASSWGGQSYNEQFF.

The chain joins TRBV19 to TRBJ2-7; perhaps TRBD2 as D (6 bases). This CDR3 has 13 residues. Trimming shortened V by 5 bases and J by 2 bases, and 10 bases separated the two germline ends. Germline V gives CDR1 LNHDA, CDR2 SQIVND (reference sequence). In DNA form, the CDR3 reads TGTGCCAGTAGTGCGGGAATCCCCTACGAGCAGTACTTC. This translates into CASSAGIPYEQYF.

Regarding this clone: The sample carries other DNA sequences with the same CDR3. The chain carries TRBV19 and TRBJ1-2, with unresolved D. CDR1 is LNHDA and CDR2 is SQIVND in the germline V gene (reference sequence). The CDR3 is 13 amino acids. V was pared by 3 bases and J by 0 bases, with 5 bases between. CDR3: CASSISANYGYTF. CDR3 nucleotides: TGTGCCAGTAGTATCTCAGCTAACTATGGCTACACCTTC. The whole variable domain, remainder taken from reference TRBV19 and TRBJ1-2, is DGGITQSPKYLFRKEGQNVTLSCEQNLNHDAMYWYRQDPGQGLRLIYYSQIVNDFQKGDIAEGYSVSREKKESFPLTVTSAQKNPTAFYLCASSISANYGYTFGSGTRLTVV.

On this clone itself: Other nucleotide sequences from this sample produce the same CDR3. The chain carries TRBV18 and TRBJ1-5; tentative D call: TRBD1 (5 bases). The CDR3 is 13 amino acids. Germline assignment: CDR1 KGHSH and CDR2 LQKENI. The germline V and J ends were trimmed by 2 bases and 5 bases, with 7 bases remaining between them. The CDR3 nucleotides are TGTGCCAGCTCACCAGACAGAGATCAGCCCCAGCATTTT. Translating gives CASSPDRDQPQHF. Full variable domain (rest looked up from reference TRBV18 and TRBJ1-5): NAGVMQNPRHLVRRRGQEARLRCSPMKGHSHVYWYRQLPEEGLKFMVYLQKENIIDESGMPKERFSAEFPKEGPSILRIQQVVRGDSAAYFCASSPDRDQPQHFGDGTRLSIL.

The V and J genes are TRBV4-1 and TRBJ2-1, with a possible D match to TRBD1 (6 bases). The CDR3 covers 16 residues. Trimming removed 1 base from V and 0 bases from J, with 10 bases in between. The germline V gene has CDR1 MGHRA and CDR2 YSYEKL. The CDR3 nucleotides read TGCGCCAGCAGCCAAGGAGGGGGACCCTCCTACAATGAGCAGTTCTTC. This sequence encodes CASSQGGGPSYNEQFF.

The rearrangement uses TRBV18 and TRBJ1-1; TRBD1 might be the D (6 bases). The V gene lost 0 bases and the J gene lost 7 bases, with 15 bases spanning the gap. This CDR3 region has 15 residues. The germline CDR1 and CDR2 sequences are KGHSH and LQKENI. The CDR3 DNA sequence: TGTGCCAGCTCACCACCGTTGCAGGGGTGGGGTGAAGCTTTCTTT. Protein product: CASSPPLQGWGEAFF. The full variable domain, with the rest looked up from reference TRBV18 and TRBJ1-1, is NAGVMQNPRHLVRRRGQEARLRCSPMKGHSHVYWYRQLPEEGLKFMVYLQKENIIDESGMPKERFSAEFPKEGPSILRIQQVVRGDSAAYFCASSPPLQGWGEAFFGQGTRLTVV.

The CDR3 region is CASSLGGLGETQYF. In nucleotides, the CDR3 is TGTGCCAGCAGCTTGGGGGGTTTAGGAGAGACCCAGTACTTC. The chain couples TRBV11-3 to TRBJ2-5, with D possibly matching TRBD2 (6 bases). In germline, CDR1 is SGHNT, CDR2 YENEEA. The V end lost 3 bases, the J end lost 4 bases, and 12 bases lay between the germline ends. This CDR3 is 14 amino acids long.

J is TRBJ1-6 and V is TRBV7-9; unclear D gene. Germline CDR1 SEHNR, CDR2 FQNEAQ (reference sequence). The CDR3 has 14 residues. Trimming took 2 bases from V and 7 from J, leaving 9 bases between them. The CDR3 is CASSLQVGNSPLHF. The CDR3 DNA sequence: TGTGCCAGCAGCTTACAGGTTGGGAATTCACCCCTCCACTTT.

This clone was counted a single time. The chain employs TRBV2 and TRBJ2-3; D gene uncertain. This CDR3 has 13 amino acids. V was clipped by 7 bases and J by 2 bases, with 10 bases between them. CDR1 is SNHLY, CDR2 FYNNEI, per germline. Here the CDR3 DNA reads TGTGCCAGCATGCCGAGGTTCACAGATACGCAGTATTTT. Its translation is CASMPRFTDTQYF.

This clone was counted a few times. V is TRBV4-1 and J is TRBJ1-6; D remains unclear. V was trimmed by 0 bases and J by 9 bases, leaving 6 bases between them. The CDR3 extends over 13 amino acids. Per the germline V gene, CDR1 is MGHRA and CDR2 is YSYEKL. The CDR3 bases are TGCGCCAGCAGCCAAGACAATAGTTCACCCCTCCACTTT. Translation: CASSQDNSSPLHF.

The chain couples TRBV7-9 to TRBJ2-7; D remains unclear. V dropped 0 bases and J dropped 3 bases, with 6 bases sitting between them. This CDR3 comprises 13 residues. Per germline, CDR1 SEHNR and CDR2 FQNEAQ (reference sequence). In nucleotides, the CDR3 is TGTGCCAGCAGCTTAGCAGAGCTCTACGAGCAGTACTTC. The encoded protein is CASSLAELYEQYF.